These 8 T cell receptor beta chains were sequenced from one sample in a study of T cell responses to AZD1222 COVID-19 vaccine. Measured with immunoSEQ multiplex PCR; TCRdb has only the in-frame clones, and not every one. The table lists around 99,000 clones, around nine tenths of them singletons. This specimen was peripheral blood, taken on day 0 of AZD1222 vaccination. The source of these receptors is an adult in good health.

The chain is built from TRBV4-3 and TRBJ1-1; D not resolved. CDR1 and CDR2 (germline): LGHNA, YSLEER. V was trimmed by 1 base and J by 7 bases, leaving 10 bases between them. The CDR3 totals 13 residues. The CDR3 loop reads CASSQAMAYEAFF. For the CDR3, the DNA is TGCGCCAGCAGCCAAGCCATGGCCTATGAAGCTTTCTTT.

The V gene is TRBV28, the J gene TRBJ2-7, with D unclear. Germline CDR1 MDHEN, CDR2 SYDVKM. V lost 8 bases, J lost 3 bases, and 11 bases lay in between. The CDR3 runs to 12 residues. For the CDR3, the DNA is TGTGCCAGCGGGCCTTCATACTACGAGCAGTACTTC. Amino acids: CASGPSYYEQYF.

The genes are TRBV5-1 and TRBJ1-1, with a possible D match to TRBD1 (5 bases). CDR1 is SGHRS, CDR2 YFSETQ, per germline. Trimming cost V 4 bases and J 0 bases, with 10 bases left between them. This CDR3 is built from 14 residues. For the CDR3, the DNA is TGCGCCAGCAGCGCCAGGGTGATGAACACTGAAGCTTTCTTT. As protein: CASSARVMNTEAFF. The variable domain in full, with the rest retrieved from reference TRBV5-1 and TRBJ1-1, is KAGVTQTPRYLIKTRGQQVTLSCSPISGHRSVSWYQQTPGQGLQFLFEYFSETQRNKGNFPGRFSGRQFSNSRSEMNVSTLELGDSALYLCASSARVMNTEAFFGQGTRLTVV.

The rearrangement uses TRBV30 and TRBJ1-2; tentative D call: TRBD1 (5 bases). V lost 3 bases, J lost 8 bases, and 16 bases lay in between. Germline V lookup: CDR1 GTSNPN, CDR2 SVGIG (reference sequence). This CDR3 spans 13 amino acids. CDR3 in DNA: TGTGCCTGGAGCCCCCTCGTAGGGGAAGGCTACACCTTC. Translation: CAWSPLVGEGYTF.

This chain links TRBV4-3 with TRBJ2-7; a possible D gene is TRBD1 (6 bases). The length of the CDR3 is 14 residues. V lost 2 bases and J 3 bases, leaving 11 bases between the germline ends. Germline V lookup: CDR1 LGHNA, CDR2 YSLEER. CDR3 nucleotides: TGCGCCAGCAGCCAACGCTTAGGGGGCTACGAGCAGTACTTC. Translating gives CASSQRLGGYEQYF.

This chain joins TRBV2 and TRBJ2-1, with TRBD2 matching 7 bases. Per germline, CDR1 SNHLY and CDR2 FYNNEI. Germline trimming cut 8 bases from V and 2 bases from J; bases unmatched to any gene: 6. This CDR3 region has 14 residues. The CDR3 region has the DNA TGTGCCAGCGCCAGGGAGGGACCCTACAATGAGCAGTTCTTC. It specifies CASAREGPYNEQFF.

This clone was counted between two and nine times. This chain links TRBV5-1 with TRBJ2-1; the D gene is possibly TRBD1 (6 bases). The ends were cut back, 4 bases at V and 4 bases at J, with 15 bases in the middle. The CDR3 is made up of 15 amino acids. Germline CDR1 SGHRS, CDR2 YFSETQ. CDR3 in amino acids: CASSDTGIPYNEQFF. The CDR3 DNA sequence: TGCGCCAGCAGCGATACAGGGATACCATACAATGAGCAGTTCTTC.

The CDR3 DNA is TGTGCCAGCAGTTACTCGTCGCGGGGGAGCTCCTACGAGCAGTACTTC. As protein: CASSYSSRGSSYEQYF. This sequence joins TRBV6-5 and TRBJ2-7, with TRBD2 identical over 7 bases. Germline V gene data show CDR1 as MNHEY and CDR2 as SVGAGI. With 0 bases clipped from V and 0 bases from J, the junction kept 5 bases outside the gene matches. CDR3 length: 16 residues.